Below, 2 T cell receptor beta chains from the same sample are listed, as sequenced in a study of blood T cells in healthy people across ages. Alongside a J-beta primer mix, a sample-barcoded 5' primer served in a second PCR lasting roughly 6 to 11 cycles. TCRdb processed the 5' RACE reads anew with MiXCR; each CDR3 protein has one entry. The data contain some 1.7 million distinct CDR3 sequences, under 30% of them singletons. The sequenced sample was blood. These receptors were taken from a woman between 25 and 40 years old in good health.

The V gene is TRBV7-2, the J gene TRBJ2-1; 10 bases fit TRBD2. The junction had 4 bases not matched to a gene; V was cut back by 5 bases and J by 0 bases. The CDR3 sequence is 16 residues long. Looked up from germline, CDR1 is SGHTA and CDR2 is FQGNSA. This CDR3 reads CASSGTSEGSYNEQFF. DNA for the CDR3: TGTGCCAGCAGCGGGACTAGCGAGGGCTCCTACAATGAGCAGTTCTTC. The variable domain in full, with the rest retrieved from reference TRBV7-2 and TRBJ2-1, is GAGVSQSPSNKVTEKGKDVELRCDPISGHTALYWYRQSLGQGLEFLIYFQGNSAPDKSGLPSDRFSAERTGGSVSTLTIQRTQQEDSAVYLCASSGTSEGSYNEQFFGPGTRLTVL.

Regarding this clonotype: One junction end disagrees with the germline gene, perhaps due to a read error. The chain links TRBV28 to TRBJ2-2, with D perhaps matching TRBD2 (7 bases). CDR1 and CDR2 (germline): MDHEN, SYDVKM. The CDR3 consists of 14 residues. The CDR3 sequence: CASSSGGPTGERFF. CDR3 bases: TGTGCCAGCAGCTCGGGGGGCCCAACCGGGGAGCGGTTTTTT.